The rows below give T cell receptor beta chains drawn from one sample of a study of cytomegalovirus exposure and HLA in healthy donors. Repertoires were generated with immunoSEQ multiplex PCR, while TCRdb's copy carries only in-frame clones and drops some. The sample carries 110,000 to 150,000 clones, roughly 80% recorded once. The specimen sequenced was PBMCs. Receptors were obtained from a woman in her thirties or forties in good health and CMV-seronegative. Each CDR3 is given with its conserved first and last residue. The order of the fields is D gene, J gene, V gene, CDR3 DNA, CDR3 protein. D genes are given only for firm matches.

d_gene: TRBD1
j_gene: TRBJ2-3
v_gene: TRBV10-1
CDR3nt: TGCGCCAGCAGTCGGACAGGAACTAGCACAGATACGCAGTATTTT
CDR3aa: CASSRTGTSTDTQYF

d_gene: TRBD1
j_gene: TRBJ1-2
v_gene: TRBV27
CDR3nt: TGTGCCAGCAGTAGGGGGCCGGGGGACGGAACCTATGGCTACACCTTC
CDR3aa: CASSRGPGDGTYGYTF

d_gene: TRBD1
j_gene: TRBJ2-1
v_gene: TRBV11-2
CDR3nt: TGTGCCAGCAGCTTAGGGACAGGGGGGTATAGGGAGCAGTTCTTC
CDR3aa: CASSLGTGGYREQFF

d_gene: NA
j_gene: TRBJ1-1
v_gene: TRBV29-1
CDR3nt: TGCAGCGTACAGGGCCTTAGGGCTGAAGCTTTCTTT
CDR3aa: CSVQGLRAEAFF

d_gene: TRBD1
j_gene: TRBJ2-1
v_gene: TRBV6-1
CDR3nt: TGTGCCAGCAGTGAGGGACAGGGACCCTACAATGAGCAGTTCTTC
CDR3aa: CASSEGQGPYNEQFF

d_gene: TRBD2
j_gene: TRBJ2-1
v_gene: TRBV5-1
CDR3nt: TGCGCCAGCAGCTTGTCGATCGCGGGGGGGCTCAGTGAGCAGTTCTTC
CDR3aa: CASSLSIAGGLSEQFF

d_gene: NA
j_gene: TRBJ1-2
v_gene: TRBV7-8
CDR3nt: TGTGCCAGCAGCCAAGCAGGCAGGGTTGGCTACACCTTC
CDR3aa: CASSQAGRVGYTF

d_gene: NA
j_gene: TRBJ2-7
v_gene: TRBV6-1
CDR3nt: TGTGCCAGCAGTGGCGGGAACGCCTACGAGCAGTACTTC
CDR3aa: CASSGGNAYEQYF

d_gene: TRBD1
j_gene: TRBJ2-2
v_gene: TRBV19
CDR3nt: TGTGCCAGTGGGGACAGGGTAGACACCGGGGAGCTGTTTTTT
CDR3aa: CASGDRVDTGELFF

d_gene: NA
j_gene: TRBJ1-5
v_gene: TRBV27
CDR3nt: TGTGCCAGCAGTAGAGACAATCAGCCCCAGCATTTT
CDR3aa: CASSRDNQPQHF